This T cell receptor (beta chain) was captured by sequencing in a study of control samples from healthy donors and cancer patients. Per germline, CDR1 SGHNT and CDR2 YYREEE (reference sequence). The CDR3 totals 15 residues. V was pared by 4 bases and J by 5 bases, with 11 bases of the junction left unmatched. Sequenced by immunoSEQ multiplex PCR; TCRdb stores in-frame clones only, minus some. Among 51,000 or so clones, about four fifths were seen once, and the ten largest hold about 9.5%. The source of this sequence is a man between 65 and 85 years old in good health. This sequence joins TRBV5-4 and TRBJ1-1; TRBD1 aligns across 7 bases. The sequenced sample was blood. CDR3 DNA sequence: TGTGCCAGCAGCAACCTACCGACAGGGTGGACTGAAGCTTTCTTT. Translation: CASSNLPTGWTEAFF.